This note documents a single TCR beta chain sequence. Its antigen has not been determined. Qualities for individual bases were not recorded, and no much larger clone is one base off. This sample was taken from a study of T cell repertoires in cytomegalovirus infection (dated by TCRdb to about 2019). Context from the whole study: Because public TCR beta signatures pointed to carriage of CMV infection together with the matching HLA type, the HLA type of each donor mattered for the analysis. The full study reports these points: Cumulative frequency of public TCR beta family members discriminated carriers of CMV infection plus the relevant HLA type in this cohort and an independent approximately 350-donor cohort. The ex vivo response was dominated by HLA-C-restricted CMV-specific TCR beta clonotypes, and the single most frequent clonotype in two of eight donors was supplied by these HLA-C-restricted clonotypes.

Sequencing took place on an Illumina HiSeq 1500. TCRdb reprocessing: public reads trimmed at Q25 with fastp, clones called with MiXCR, in-frame beta chains kept. Entries that share a CDR3 protein sequence are merged under the most common genes and DNA. Within this sample are under 850,000 distinct CDR3 sequences, with 35% of them counted one time only. Around 2.6% of the sample rests with the top ten. According to the germline V gene (reference sequence), CDR1 reads SEHNR and CDR2 reads FQNEAQ. The junction carries 18 bases between V and J, which are trimmed by 5 bases and 5 bases respectively. Taken from cysteine to phenylalanine, the CDR3 has 15 residues. Only the CDR3 region is kept as DNA, spanning 45 bases read in frame from base 1.

The sequence was obtained from a human donor in good health (CMV status not recorded). Some clones in this sample may be carry-over from other donors' samples. Sequencing was done on a sample of PBMCs. The sequence is built from TRBV7-9 and TRBJ2-5, with TRBD1 perhaps the D gene, on 6 matching bases. The bases are TGTGCCAGCAGCCGAGGACAGATAAAAGATGAGACCCAGTACTTC. Translated, this is CASSRGQIKDETQYF.